This T cell receptor (beta chain) comes out of a study of blood T cell repertoires in COVID-19. CDR1 and CDR2 (germline): SGHRS, YFSETQ. V lost 0 bases, J lost 1 base, and 16 bases lay in between. The CDR3 has 17 amino acids. Profiling relied on immunoSEQ multiplex PCR, and the TCRdb table lists in-frame clones only, not all of them. The table records approximately 280,000 clones, 65% to 85% of them present only once. V and J are TRBV5-1 and TRBJ2-5, with TRBD2 as a possible D gene (6 bases). This TCR derives from a human donor with COVID-19, enrolled during active disease. The donor label of this sample is uncertain. The sample comprised peripheral blood. CDR3 sequence reads: CASSLEPSGPSQETQYF. The DNA for the CDR3 is TGCGCCAGCAGCTTGGAACCCAGCGGGCCCTCCCAAGAGACCCAGTACTTC.